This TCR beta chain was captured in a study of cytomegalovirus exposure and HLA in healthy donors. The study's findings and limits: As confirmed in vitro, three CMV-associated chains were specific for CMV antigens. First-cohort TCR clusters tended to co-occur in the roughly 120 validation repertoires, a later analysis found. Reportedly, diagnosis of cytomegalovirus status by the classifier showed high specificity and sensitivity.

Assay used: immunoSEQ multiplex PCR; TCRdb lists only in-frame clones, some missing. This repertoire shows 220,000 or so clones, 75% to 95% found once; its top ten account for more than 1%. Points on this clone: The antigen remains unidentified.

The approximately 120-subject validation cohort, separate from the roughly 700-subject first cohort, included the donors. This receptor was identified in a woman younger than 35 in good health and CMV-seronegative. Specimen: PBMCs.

CDR3 sequence: CAAGEVNTEAFF. The CDR3 DNA sequence: TGTGCCGCGGGGGAAGTGAACACTGAAGCTTTCTTT. The chain recombines TRBV10-3 with TRBJ1-1; weak D call: TRBD1 (5 bases). The germline V gene has CDR1 ENHRY and CDR2 SYGVKD. With 11 bases removed from V and 0 bases from J, the gap between germline ends came to 10 bases. The CDR3 contains 12 residues.